A single sample gave rise to the 11 T cell receptor beta chains below, sequenced in a study of T cell repertoires in cytomegalovirus infection (dated by TCRdb to about 2019). The reads were generated on an Illumina HiSeq 1500. Clones were called with MiXCR by TCRdb after fastp trimmed the public reads at Q25, and only in-frame beta chains were retained. Identical CDR3 proteins give one entry, which carries the most common genes and DNA. Present in this sample are about 130,000 distinct CDR3 sequences, roughly 8.2% of which were seen just once. In total, the top ten clones hold 9.5% to 13% of the sample. The sample comprised PBMCs. The receptors were sampled from a human donor in good health (CMV status not recorded). Some clones in this sample may be carry-over from other donors' samples.

This clonotype occurred many times. This chain joins TRBV6-5 and TRBJ1-2; 9 nucleotides align to TRBD1. Germline V gene lookup returns CDR1 MNHEY and CDR2 SVGAGI. Trimming took 6 bases from V and 4 from J; bases not matched to a gene: 6. There are 14 residues in the CDR3. The CDR3 DNA reads TGTGCCAGCAGGCCGGGACAGGGAACCTATGGCTACACCTTC. It yields the protein CASRPGQGTYGYTF.

This clonotype was picked up a small number of times. The chain joins TRBV2 to TRBJ2-5; 11 bases fit TRBD1. Germline V gene data show CDR1 as SNHLY and CDR2 as FYNNEI. After removal of 5 bases from V and 5 bases from J, the junction contained 4 bases not matched to a gene. The CDR3 sequence is 14 residues long. CDR3 in amino acids: CASSRDRGKETQYF. CDR3 in DNA: TGTGCCAGCAGTCGGGACAGGGGGAAGGAGACCCAGTACTTC.

This clonotype was detected many times. The rearrangement links TRBV7-9 to TRBJ2-5, with 12 positions matching TRBD2. Germline V gene sequence: CDR1 SEHNR, CDR2 FQNEAQ (reference sequence). This CDR3 spans 15 amino acids. V shed 2 bases and J 3 bases; nucleotides not matched to a gene: 1. The CDR3 DNA reads as TGTGCCAGCAGCTTATCTAGCGGGGGGGAAGAGACCCAGTACTTC. This encodes CASSLSSGGEETQYF.

The rearrangement joins TRBV20-1 to TRBJ1-5; TRBD1 is a possible D gene (5 bases). CDR1 DFQATT and CDR2 SNEGSKA come from the germline V gene (reference sequence). V lost 0 bases and J 2 bases, leaving 14 bases between the germline ends. This CDR3 contains 16 residues. DNA of the CDR3: TGCAGTGCTAGAGATCCCCGGGACGGTGGCAATCAGCCCCAGCATTTT. The encoded protein is CSARDPRDGGNQPQHF.

This clonotype has just a few counts. The rearrangement links TRBV2 to TRBJ2-3; 9 bases map to TRBD2. With 9 bases clipped from V and 3 bases from J, the junction kept 10 bases outside the gene matches. The CDR3 length is 15 residues. The germline V gene has CDR1 SNHLY and CDR2 FYNNEI. The CDR3 protein is CASSLRLAGTDTQYF. CDR3 bases: TGTGCCAGTTCCCTCCGCCTAGCGGGGACAGATACGCAGTATTTT.

This clonotype was counted many times. DNA for the CDR3: TGTGCCATCAGTGAGCCGGGATACGAGCAGTACTTC. Protein sequence: CAISEPGYEQYF. This rearrangement joins TRBV10-3 to TRBJ2-7; tentatively, D is TRBD2 (5 bases). V dropped 2 bases and J dropped 4 bases, with 6 bases sitting between them. From germline, CDR1 is ENHRY and CDR2 SYGVKD. CDR3 length: 12 amino acids.

In its sample, this clonotype was seen many times. This chain uses TRBV6-6 with TRBJ2-2; D is possibly TRBD1 (5 bases). Trimming pared 9 bases from V and 5 bases from J, leaving 13 bases between. The CDR3 totals 13 residues. Per germline, CDR1 MNHNY and CDR2 SVGAGI (reference sequence). The CDR3 loop reads CASYTRETGELFF. The CDR3 DNA is TGTGCCAGTTATACCAGGGAAACCGGGGAGCTGTTTTTT.

This clonotype was recorded many times. The rearrangement joins TRBV7-9 to TRBJ1-2, with D tentatively TRBD1 (6 bases). V shed 4 bases and J shed 2 bases, with 11 bases lying between them. The CDR3 has 14 residues. The germline CDR1 and CDR2 sequences are SEHNR and FQNEAQ (reference sequence). This CDR3 reads CASSWTDVNYGYTF. The CDR3 coding sequence is TGTGCCAGCAGCTGGACAGACGTGAACTATGGCTACACCTTC.

The CDR3 DNA follows: TGCAGTGCTAGAGATACCGTCCTATCAGACATTCAGTACTTC. It specifies CSARDTVLSDIQYF. The chain has TRBV20-1 and TRBJ2-4; D ambiguous. Trimming removed 0 bases at V and 8 bases at J, with 14 bases between. This CDR3 is 14 amino acids long. From germline, CDR1 is DFQATT and CDR2 SNEGSKA (reference sequence).

At least ten counts were recorded for this clonotype. The J gene is TRBJ2-7, the V gene TRBV11-2; 9 bases agree with TRBD2. Trimming at V came to 4 bases and at J to 1 base, leaving 5 bases not matched to a gene. The germline V gene has CDR1 SGHAT and CDR2 FQNNGV. This CDR3 has 15 residues. The CDR3 bases are TGTGCCAGCAGCTCACCGGGACTAGCATCCTACGAGCAGTACTTC. Encoded protein: CASSSPGLASYEQYF. The entire variable domain, with the rest obtained from reference TRBV11-2 and TRBJ2-7, is as follows: EAGVAQSPRYKIIEKRQSVAFWCNPISGHATLYWYQQILGQGPKLLIQFQNNGVVDDSQLPKDRFSAERLKGVDSTLKIQPAKLEDSAVYLCASSSPGLASYEQYFGPGTRLTVT.

The rearrangement uses TRBV28 and TRBJ1-2; D is perhaps TRBD1 (5 bases). Trimming took off 8 bases at V and 8 bases at J, with 15 bases between the two ends. The CDR3 is made up of 12 amino acids. Germline values: CDR1 MDHEN, CDR2 SYDVKM. CDR3 residues: CASQIDTGGYTF. The CDR3, as DNA: TGTGCCAGCCAGATCGACACAGGCGGCTACACCTTC.